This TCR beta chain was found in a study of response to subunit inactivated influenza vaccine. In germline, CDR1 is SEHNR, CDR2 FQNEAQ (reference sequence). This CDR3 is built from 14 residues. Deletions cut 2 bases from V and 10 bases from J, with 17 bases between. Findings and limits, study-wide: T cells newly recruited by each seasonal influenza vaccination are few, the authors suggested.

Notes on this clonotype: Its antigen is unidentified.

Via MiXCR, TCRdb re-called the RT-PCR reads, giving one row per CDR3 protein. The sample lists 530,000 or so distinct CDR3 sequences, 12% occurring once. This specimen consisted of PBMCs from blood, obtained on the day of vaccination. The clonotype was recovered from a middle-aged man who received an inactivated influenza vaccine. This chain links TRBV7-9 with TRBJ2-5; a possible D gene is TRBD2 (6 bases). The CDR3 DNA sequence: TGTGCCAGCAGCTTAAATTGGGGGGATCGGGACCAGTACTTC. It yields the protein CASSLNWGDRDQYF.